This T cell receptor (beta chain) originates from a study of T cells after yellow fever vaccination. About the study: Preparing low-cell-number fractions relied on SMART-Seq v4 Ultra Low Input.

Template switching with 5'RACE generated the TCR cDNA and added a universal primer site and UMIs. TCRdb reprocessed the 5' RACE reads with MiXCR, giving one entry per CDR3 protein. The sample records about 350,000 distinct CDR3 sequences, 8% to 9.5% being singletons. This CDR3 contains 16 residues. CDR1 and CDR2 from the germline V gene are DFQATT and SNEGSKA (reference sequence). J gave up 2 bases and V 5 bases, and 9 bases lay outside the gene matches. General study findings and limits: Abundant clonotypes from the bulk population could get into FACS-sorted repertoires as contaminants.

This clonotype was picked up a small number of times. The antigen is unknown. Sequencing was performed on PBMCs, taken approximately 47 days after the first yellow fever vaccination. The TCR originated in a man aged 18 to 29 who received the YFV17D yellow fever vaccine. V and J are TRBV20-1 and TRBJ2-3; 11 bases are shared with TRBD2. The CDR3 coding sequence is TGCAGTGCTCATACCTTAGCGGGGGGGCCCACAGATACGCAGTATTTT. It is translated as CSAHTLAGGPTDTQYF.